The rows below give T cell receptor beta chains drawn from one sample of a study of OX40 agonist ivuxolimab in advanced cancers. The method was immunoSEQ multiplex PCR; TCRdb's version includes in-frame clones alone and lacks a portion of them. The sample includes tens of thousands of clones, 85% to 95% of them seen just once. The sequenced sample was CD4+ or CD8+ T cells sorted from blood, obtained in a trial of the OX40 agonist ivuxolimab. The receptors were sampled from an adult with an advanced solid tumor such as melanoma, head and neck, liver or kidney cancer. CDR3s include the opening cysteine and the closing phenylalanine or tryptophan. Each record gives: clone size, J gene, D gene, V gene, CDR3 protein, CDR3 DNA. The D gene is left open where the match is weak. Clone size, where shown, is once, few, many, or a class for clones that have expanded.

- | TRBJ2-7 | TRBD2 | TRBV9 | CASSGGTSGRYEQYF | TGTGCCAGCAGCGGGGGGACTAGCGGGCGTTACGAGCAGTACTTC
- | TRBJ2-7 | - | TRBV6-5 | CASSYSNEQYF | TGTGCCAGCAGTTATTCAAACGAGCAGTACTTC
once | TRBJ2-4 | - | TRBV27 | CASGVAKNIQYF | TGTGCCAGCGGGGTAGCCAAAAACATTCAGTACTTC
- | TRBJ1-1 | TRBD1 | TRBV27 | CASTPTGGDTEAFF | TGTGCCAGCACACCGACAGGGGGTGACACTGAAGCTTTCTTT
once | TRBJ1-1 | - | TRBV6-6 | CASSPHRVGRNTEAFF | TGTGCCAGCAGCCCCCACAGGGTAGGACGGAACACTGAAGCTTTCTTT
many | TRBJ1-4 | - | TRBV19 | CASSAAGRDEKLFF | TGTGCCAGTAGTGCGGCAGGGAGAGATGAAAAACTGTTTTTT
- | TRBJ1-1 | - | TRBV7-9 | CASSLLGARDTEAFF | TGTGCCAGCAGCTTACTTGGGGCGAGGGACACTGAAGCTTTCTTT
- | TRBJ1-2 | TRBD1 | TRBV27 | CASSPTPGQNYGYTF | TGTGCCAGCAGCCCAACTCCGGGACAGAACTATGGCTACACCTTC
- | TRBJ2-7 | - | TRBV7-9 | CASSLGRGPYEQYF | TGTGCCAGCAGCTTGGGTCGGGGACCCTACGAGCAGTACTTC
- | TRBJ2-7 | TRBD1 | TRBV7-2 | CASSSRDREQYF | TGTGCCAGCAGCTCCCGGGACAGAGAGCAGTACTTC
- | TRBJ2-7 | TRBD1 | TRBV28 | CASSLILTGQLEYEQYF | TGTGCCAGCAGTTTGATCCTTACGGGACAGCTTGAGTACGAGCAGTACTTC
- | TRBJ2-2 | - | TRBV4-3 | CASSQDSGNTGELFF | TGCGCCAGCAGCCAAGATTCGGGAAACACCGGGGAGCTGTTTTTT
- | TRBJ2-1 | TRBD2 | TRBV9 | CASSHPRRGVGGNEQFF | TGTGCCAGCAGCCACCCCCGGCGGGGGGTGGGGGGCAATGAGCAGTTCTTC
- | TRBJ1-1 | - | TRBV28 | CASIGGQSNTEAFF | TGTGCCAGCATCGGCGGACAGTCCAACACTGAAGCTTTCTTT
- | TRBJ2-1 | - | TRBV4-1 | CASSQPGTGKQFF | TGCGCCAGCAGCCAGCCCGGGACGGGAAAGCAGTTCTTC
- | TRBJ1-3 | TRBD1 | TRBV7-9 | CASSIDRDSGNTIYF | TGTGCCAGCAGCATCGACAGGGACTCTGGAAACACCATATATTTT
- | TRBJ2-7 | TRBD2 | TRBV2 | CASRRRGEGEQYF | TGTGCCAGCAGGAGGAGAGGGGAGGGCGAGCAGTACTTC
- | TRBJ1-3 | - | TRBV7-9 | CASSLGGGNTIYF | TGTGCCAGCAGCTTAGGTGGGGGAAACACCATATATTTT
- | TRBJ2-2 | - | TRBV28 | CASSGAGELFF | TGTGCCAGCAGTGGGGCCGGGGAGCTGTTTTTT
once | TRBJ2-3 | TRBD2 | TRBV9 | CASSALAGESPYTDTQYF | TGTGCCAGCAGCGCACTAGCGGGAGAGAGTCCATACACAGATACGCAGTATTTT
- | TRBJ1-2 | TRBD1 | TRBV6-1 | CASISGTGYYYGYTF | TGTGCCAGCATCTCCGGGACAGGGTATTACTATGGCTACACCTTC
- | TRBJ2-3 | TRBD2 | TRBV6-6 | CASSYPSGSVDTQYF | TGTGCCAGCAGTTACCCTAGCGGGAGTGTGGATACGCAGTATTTT
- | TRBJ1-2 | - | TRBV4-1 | CASREAGDGLRGYTF | TGCGCCAGCAGAGAGGCGGGGGACGGCCTAAGGGGCTACACCTTC